This T cell receptor (beta chain) was sequenced for a study of blood T cell repertoires in COVID-19. Sequencing was performed with immunoSEQ multiplex PCR; in TCRdb, only in-frame clones are kept and a portion is missing. The table includes 130,000 to 150,000 clones, roughly 87% detected once. V lost 6 bases to trimming and J lost 10 bases, with 16 bases between them. Germline CDR1 and CDR2: LNHNV and YYDKDF (reference sequence). The CDR3 is made up of 13 amino acids. The chain links TRBV15 to TRBJ2-1; maybe TRBD1 (5 bases). The sequencing sample was made of peripheral blood. This receptor was taken from a human donor in a cohort sampled during active COVID-19. CDR3 bases: TGTGCCACCAGGACCAAAGGGGCCGGGGAGCAGTTCTTC. Translating it yields CATRTKGAGEQFF.